This paragraph reports one T cell receptor beta chain. The data are from a study of blood T cell repertoires in COVID-19. Turning to the study itself: Whether acute or convalescent, the COVID-19 samples came from the United States, Italy and Spain. T cells, B-cell-depleted T cells, or PBMCs provided the cDNA or gDNA that served as material.

Germline V lookup: CDR1 LGHDT, CDR2 YNNKEL (reference sequence). The CDR3 runs to 15 residues. Trimming removed 1 base from V and 7 bases from J; junction bases left unmatched: 9. Original methodology: Quantification of nucleated cells was approximated via reference gene primer amplification. TCRdb's copy holds only in-frame clones and misses some; the assay was immunoSEQ multiplex PCR. The V and J calls and clone size come from that table; D and trimming were worked out from the DNA. The table lists about 260,000 clones, approximately 84% of them singletons. This rearrangement joins TRBV3-1 (or the pseudogene TRBV3-2) to TRBJ1-2; 7 bases are a match to TRBD1. The receptor was isolated from a woman older than 75 with acute or convalescent COVID-19. Sequenced material: peripheral blood. The CDR3 is CASSQVGQRVGGYTF. For the CDR3, the DNA is TGTGCCAGCAGCCAAGTGGGACAGCGGGTCGGTGGCTACACCTTC.